This T cell receptor (beta chain) was retrieved from a study of patients and donors after allogeneic stem cell transplantation. Germline assignment: CDR1 SGHRS and CDR2 YFSETQ. Trimming pared 4 bases from V and 10 bases from J, leaving 17 bases between. This CDR3 spans 13 amino acids. This clonotype was counted many times. Via MiXCR, TCRdb re-called the RT-PCR reads, giving one row per CDR3 protein. The table has 400,000 to 450,000 distinct CDR3 sequences, 16% seen once. Sequenced sample: blood, either unsorted or a sorted T cell fraction (not recorded which). This TCR was recovered from a human donor who was either an allogeneic HSCT recipient or a stem cell or donor lymphocyte infusion donor (not recorded which). It is not recorded whose cells these are; they may come from a transplant donor. The chain joins TRBV5-1 to TRBJ1-1; D is perhaps TRBD1 (5 bases). CDR3 sequence: CASSHSIGGRAFF. CDR3 sequence (DNA): TGCGCCAGCAGCCACTCTATCGGGGGACGAGCTTTCTTT.